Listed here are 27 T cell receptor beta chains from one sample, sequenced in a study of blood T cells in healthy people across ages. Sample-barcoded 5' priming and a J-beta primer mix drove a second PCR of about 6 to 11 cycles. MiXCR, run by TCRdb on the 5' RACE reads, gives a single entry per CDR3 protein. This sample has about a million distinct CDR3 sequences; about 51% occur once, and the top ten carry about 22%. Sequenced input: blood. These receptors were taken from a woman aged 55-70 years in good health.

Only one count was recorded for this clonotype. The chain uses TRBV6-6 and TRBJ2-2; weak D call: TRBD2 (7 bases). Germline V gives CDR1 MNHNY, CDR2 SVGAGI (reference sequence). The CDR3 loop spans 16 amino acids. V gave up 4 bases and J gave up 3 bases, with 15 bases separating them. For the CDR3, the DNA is TGTGCCAGCAGTTTTGAGGGGGGGTGGGACACCGGGGAGCTGTTTTTT. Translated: CASSFEGGWDTGELFF.

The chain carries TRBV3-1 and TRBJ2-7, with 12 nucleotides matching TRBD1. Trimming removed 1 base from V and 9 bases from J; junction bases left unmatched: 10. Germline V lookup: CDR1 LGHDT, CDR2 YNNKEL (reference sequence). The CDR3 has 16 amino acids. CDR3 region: CASSQGGQGATVWQYF. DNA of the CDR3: TGTGCCAGCAGCCAAGGGGGACAGGGGGCGACTGTCTGGCAGTACTTC.

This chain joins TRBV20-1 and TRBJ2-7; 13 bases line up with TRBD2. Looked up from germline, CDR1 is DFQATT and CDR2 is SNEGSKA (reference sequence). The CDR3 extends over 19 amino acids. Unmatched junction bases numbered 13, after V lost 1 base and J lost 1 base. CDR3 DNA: TGCAGTGCTAGAGCTGCGCCGCTACCGGGACTAGCGGGATCCTACGAGCAGTACTTC. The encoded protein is CSARAAPLPGLAGSYEQYF.

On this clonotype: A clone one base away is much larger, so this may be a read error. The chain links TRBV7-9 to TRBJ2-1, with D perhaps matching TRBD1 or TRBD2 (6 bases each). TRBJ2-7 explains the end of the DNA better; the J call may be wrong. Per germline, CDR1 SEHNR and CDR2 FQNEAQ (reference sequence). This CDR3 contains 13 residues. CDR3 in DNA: TGTGCCGGCAGCTTTCAGGGGAGGTACGAGCAGTACTTC. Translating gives CAGSFQGRYEQYF.

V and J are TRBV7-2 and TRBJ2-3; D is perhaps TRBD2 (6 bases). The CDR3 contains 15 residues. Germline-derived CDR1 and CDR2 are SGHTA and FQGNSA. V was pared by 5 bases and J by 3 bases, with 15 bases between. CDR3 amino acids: CTSSPWTTKTDTQYF. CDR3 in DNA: TGTACCAGCAGCCCCTGGACTACTAAAACAGATACGCAGTATTTT.

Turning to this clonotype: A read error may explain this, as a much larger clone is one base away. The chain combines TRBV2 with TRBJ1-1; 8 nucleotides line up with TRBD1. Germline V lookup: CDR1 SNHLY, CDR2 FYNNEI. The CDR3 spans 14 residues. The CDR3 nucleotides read TGTGCCAGCAGAGCGACAGGGGCGAACACTGGAGCTTTCTTT. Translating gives CASRATGANTGAFF.

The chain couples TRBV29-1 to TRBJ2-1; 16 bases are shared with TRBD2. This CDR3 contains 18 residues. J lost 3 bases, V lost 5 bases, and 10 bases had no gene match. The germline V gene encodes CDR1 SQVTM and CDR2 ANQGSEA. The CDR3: CSVSGLAGGIDDYNEQFF. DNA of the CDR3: TGCAGCGTTTCGGGACTAGCGGGAGGGATCGATGACTACAATGAGCAGTTCTTC.

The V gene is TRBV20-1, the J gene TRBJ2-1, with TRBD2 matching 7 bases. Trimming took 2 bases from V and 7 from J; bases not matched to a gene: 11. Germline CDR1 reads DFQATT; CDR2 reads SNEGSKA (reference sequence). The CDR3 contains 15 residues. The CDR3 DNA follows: TGCAGTGCTAGAACCGGACGAGCGGGAATTAATGAGCAGTTCTTC. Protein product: CSARTGRAGINEQFF.

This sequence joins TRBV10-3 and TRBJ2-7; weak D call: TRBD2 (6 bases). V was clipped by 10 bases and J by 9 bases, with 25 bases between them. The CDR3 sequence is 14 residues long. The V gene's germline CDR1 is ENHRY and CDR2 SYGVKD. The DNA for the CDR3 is TGTGCCACCATCCAGGAGTTGGGGGAGGTAGGGCAGTACTTC. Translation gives CATIQELGEVGQYF.

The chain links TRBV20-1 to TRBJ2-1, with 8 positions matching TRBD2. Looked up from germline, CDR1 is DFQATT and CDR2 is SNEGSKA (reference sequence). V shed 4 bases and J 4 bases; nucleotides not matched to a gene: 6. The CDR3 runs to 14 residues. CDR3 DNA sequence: TGCAGTGCTATGATACTAGCGGCTTACAATGAGCAGTTCTTC. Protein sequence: CSAMILAAYNEQFF.

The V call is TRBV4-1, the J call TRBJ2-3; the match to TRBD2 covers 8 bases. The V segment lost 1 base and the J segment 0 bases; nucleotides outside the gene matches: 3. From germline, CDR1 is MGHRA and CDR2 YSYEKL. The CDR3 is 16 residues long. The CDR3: CASSQGPSGSTDTQYF. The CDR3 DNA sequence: TGCGCCAGCAGCCAAGGTCCTAGCGGGAGCACAGATACGCAGTATTTT.

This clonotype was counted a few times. The CDR3 coding sequence is TGCAGTGCTAGAGGAACAGGAGGTAGTGTCTATGGCTACACCTTC. Translation: CSARGTGGSVYGYTF. This sequence joins TRBV20-1 and TRBJ1-2; possibly TRBD1 for D (5 bases). The CDR3 consists of 15 residues. Trimming took 1 base from V and 4 from J, leaving 16 bases between them. Germline loops: CDR1 DFQATT, CDR2 SNEGSKA (reference sequence).

The CDR3 loop reads CASSSAVGGSYNEQFF. As DNA, the CDR3 is TGCGCCAGCAGCTCAGCGGTCGGGGGCTCCTACAATGAGCAGTTCTTC. The chain joins TRBV5-1 to TRBJ2-1; tentative D call: TRBD2 (6 bases). The CDR3 runs to 16 residues. Germline V CDR1 and CDR2: SGHRS, YFSETQ. V was trimmed by 3 bases and J by 0 bases, leaving 13 bases between them.

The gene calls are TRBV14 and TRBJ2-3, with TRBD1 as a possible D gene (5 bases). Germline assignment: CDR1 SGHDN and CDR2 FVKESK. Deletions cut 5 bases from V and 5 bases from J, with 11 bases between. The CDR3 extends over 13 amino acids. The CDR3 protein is CASSSDNRDTQYF. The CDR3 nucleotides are TGTGCCAGCAGCTCGGACAATAGAGATACGCAGTATTTT. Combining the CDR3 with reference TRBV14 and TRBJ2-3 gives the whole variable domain EAGVTQFPSHSVIEKGQTVTLRCDPISGHDNLYWYRRVMGKEIKFLLHFVKESKQDESGMPNNRFLAERTGGTYSTLKVQPAELEDSGVYFCASSSDNRDTQYFGPGTRLTVL.

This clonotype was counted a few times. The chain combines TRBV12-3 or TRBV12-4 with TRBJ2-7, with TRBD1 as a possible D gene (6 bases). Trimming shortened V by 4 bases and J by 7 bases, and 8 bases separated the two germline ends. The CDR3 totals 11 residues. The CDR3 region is CASSSQGEQYF. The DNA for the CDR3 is TGTGCCAGCAGTTCACAGGGAGAGCAGTACTTC.

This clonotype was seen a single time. The CDR3 DNA reads TGTGCCAGCTCACCAACCCCGACAGGGGGAGAGCAGTACTTC. Translation gives CASSPTPTGGEQYF. The chain couples TRBV18 to TRBJ2-5, with 9 bases matching TRBD1. J lost 11 bases, V lost 2 bases, and 9 bases had no gene match. CDR1 and CDR2 (germline): KGHSH, LQKENI. The CDR3 runs 14 residues.

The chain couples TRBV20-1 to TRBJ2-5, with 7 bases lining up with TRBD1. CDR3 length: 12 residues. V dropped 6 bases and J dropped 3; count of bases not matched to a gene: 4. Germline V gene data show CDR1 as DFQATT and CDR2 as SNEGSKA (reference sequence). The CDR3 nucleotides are TGCAGTGCACCGACAGGGAAAGAGACCCAGTACTTC. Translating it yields CSAPTGKETQYF.

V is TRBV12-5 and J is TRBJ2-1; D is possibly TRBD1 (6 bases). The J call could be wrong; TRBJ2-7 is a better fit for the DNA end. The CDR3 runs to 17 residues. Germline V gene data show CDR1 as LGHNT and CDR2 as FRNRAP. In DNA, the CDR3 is TGTGCTAGTGGTTTGGTCTTGACCCCGACAGGCTACAATGAGCAGTACTTC. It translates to CASGLVLTPTGYNEQYF.

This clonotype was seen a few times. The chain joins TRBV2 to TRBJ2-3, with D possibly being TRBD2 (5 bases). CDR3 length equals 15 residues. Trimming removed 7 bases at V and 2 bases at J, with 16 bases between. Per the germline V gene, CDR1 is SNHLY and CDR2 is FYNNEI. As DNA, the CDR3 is TGTGCCAGCAAATTGTGGGGAGTGATCACAGATACGCAGTATTTT. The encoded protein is CASKLWGVITDTQYF.

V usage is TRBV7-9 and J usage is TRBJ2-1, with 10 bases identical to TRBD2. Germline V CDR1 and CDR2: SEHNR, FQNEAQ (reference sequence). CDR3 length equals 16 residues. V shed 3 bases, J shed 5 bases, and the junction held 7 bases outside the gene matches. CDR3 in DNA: TGTGCCAGCAGCTTTTTCGGACTAGCGGCTAACAATGAGCAGTTCTTC. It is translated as CASSFFGLAANNEQFF.

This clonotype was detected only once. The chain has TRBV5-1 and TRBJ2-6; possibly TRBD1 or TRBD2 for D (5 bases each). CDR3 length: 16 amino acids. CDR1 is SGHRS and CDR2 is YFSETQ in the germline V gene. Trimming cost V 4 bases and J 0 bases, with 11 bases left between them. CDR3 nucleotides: TGCGCCAGCAGCCGGGACGGAGGCTCTGGGGCCAACGTCCTGACTTTC. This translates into CASSRDGGSGANVLTF.

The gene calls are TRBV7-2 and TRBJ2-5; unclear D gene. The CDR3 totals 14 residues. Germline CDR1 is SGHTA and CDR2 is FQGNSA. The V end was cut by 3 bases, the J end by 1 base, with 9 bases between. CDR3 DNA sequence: TGTGCCAGCAGCTTCAGGATGGCCCAAGAGACCCAGTACTTC. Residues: CASSFRMAQETQYF.

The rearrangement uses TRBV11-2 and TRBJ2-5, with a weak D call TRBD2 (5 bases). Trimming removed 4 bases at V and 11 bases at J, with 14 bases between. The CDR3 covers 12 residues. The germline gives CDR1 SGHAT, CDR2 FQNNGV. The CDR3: CASSSTVREQYF. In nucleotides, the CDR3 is TGTGCCAGCAGCTCAACGGTTAGGGAGCAGTACTTC.

Written as DNA, the CDR3 is TGTGCCAGCAGTTTGAGCGTTACGGTGGGCACAGATACGCAGTATTTT. This sequence encodes CASSLSVTVGTDTQYF. The chain combines TRBV28 with TRBJ2-3; D call uncertain. Trimming took off 3 bases at V and 1 base at J, with 14 bases between the two ends. CDR1 MDHEN and CDR2 SYDVKM come from the germline V gene. CDR3 length: 16 amino acids.

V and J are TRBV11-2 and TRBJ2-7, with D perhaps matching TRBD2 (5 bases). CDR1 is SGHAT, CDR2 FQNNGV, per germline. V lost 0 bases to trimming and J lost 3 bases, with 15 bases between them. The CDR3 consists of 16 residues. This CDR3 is CASSLDGGFPSYEQYF. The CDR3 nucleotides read TGTGCCAGCAGCTTAGACGGAGGATTCCCCAGCTACGAGCAGTACTTC.

CDR3 in amino acids: CASSFGTAVTEQFF. DNA of the CDR3: TGTGCCAGCAGCTTCGGGACAGCGGTTACCGAGCAGTTCTTC. The gene calls are TRBV7-9 and TRBJ2-1; TRBD1 matches at 7 bases. The CDR3 runs to 14 residues. Germline V gene lookup returns CDR1 SEHNR and CDR2 FQNEAQ (reference sequence). With V trimmed by 3 bases and J by 10 bases, 9 bases remained unmatched. Using reference TRBV7-9 and TRBJ2-1 for the parts outside the CDR3, the full variable domain is DTGVSQNPRHKITKRGQNVTFRCDPISEHNRLYWYRQTLGQGPEFLTYFQNEAQLEKSRLLSDRFSAERPKGSFSTLEIQRTEQGDSAMYLCASSFGTAVTEQFFGPGTRLTVL.

The CDR3 loop reads CASRHPGLAFREQYF. In nucleotides, the CDR3 is TGTGCCAGCCGCCACCCCGGGCTAGCGTTCCGCGAGCAGTACTTC. The genes are TRBV28 and TRBJ2-7; tentative D call: TRBD2 (6 bases). The germline V gene has CDR1 MDHEN and CDR2 SYDVKM. This CDR3 contains 15 residues. The ends were cut back, 8 bases at V and 6 bases at J, with 23 bases in the middle.